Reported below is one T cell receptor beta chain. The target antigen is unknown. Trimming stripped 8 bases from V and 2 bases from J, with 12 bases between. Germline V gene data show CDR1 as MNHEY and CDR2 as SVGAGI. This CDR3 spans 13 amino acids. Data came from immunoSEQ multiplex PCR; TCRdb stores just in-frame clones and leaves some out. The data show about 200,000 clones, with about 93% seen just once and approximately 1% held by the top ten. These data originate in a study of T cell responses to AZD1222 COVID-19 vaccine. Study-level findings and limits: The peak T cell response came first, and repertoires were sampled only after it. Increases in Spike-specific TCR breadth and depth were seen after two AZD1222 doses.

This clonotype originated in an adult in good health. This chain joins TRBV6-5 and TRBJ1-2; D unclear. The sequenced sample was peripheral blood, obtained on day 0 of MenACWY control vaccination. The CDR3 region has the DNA TGTGCCAGCGGCCCTGCCCAGAACTATGGCTACACCTTC. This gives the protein CASGPAQNYGYTF.